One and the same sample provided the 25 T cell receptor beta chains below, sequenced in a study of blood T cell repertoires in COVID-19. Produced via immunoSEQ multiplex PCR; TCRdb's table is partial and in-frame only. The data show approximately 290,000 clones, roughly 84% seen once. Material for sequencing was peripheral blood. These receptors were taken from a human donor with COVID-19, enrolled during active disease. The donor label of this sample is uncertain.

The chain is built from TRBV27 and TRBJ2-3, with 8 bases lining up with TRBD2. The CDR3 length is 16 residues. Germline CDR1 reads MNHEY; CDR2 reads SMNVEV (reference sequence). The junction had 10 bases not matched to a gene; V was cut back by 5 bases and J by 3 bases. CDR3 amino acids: CASSRASGGGTDTQYF. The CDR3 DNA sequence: TGTGCCAGCAGTCGAGCAAGCGGGGGCGGAACAGATACGCAGTATTTT.

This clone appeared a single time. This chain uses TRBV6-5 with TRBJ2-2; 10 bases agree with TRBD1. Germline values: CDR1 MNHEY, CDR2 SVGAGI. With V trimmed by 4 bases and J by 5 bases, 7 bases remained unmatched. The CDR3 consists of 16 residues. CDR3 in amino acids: CASSLAVGQGTGELFF. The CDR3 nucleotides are TGTGCCAGCAGTTTAGCGGTGGGACAGGGGACCGGGGAGCTGTTTTTT.

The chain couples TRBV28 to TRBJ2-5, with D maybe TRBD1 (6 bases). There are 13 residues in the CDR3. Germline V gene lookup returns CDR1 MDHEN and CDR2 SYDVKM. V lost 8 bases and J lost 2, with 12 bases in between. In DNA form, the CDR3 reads TGTGCCAGCCAGGGGACGGGACAAGAGACCCAGTACTTC. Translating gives CASQGTGQETQYF.

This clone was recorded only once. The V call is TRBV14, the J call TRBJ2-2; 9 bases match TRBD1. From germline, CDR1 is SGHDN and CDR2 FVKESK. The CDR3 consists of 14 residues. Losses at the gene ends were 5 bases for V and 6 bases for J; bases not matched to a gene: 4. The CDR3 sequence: CASSWRQGAGELFF. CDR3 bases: TGTGCCAGCAGCTGGCGACAGGGGGCCGGGGAGCTGTTTTTT.

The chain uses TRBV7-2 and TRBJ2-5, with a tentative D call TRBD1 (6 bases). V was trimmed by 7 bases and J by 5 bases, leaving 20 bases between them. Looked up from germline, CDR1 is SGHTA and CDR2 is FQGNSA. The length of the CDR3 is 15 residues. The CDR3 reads CASTWSRGSKETQYF. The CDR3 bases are TGTGCCAGCACCTGGTCAAGGGGGAGTAAGGAGACCCAGTACTTC.

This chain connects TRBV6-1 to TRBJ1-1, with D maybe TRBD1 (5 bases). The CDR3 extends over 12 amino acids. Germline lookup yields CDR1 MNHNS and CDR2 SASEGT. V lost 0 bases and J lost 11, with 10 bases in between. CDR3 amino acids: CASSEAGTLAFF. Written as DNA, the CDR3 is TGTGCCAGCAGTGAAGCCGGGACTCTGGCTTTCTTT.

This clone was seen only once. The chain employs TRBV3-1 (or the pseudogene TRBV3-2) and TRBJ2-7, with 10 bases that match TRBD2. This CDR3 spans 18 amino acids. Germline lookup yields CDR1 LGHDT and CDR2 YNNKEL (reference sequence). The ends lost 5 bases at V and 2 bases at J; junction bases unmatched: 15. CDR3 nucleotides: TGTGCCAGCAGCTCCTTTCCAGCAACGCTAGCGGGAGCCTACGAGCAGTACTTC. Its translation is CASSSFPATLAGAYEQYF.

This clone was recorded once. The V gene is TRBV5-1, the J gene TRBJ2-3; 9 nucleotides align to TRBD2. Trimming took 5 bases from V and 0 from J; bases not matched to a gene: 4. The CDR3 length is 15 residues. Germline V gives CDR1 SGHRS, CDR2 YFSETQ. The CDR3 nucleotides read TGCGCCAGCAGGGGACTAGCAGACAGCACAGATACGCAGTATTTT. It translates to CASRGLADSTDTQYF.

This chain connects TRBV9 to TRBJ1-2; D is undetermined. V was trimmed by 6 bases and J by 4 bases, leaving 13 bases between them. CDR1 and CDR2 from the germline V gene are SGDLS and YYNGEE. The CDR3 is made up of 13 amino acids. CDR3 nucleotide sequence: TGTGCCAGCACCCTCGGGGTCGGCTATGGCTACACCTTC. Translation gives CASTLGVGYGYTF.

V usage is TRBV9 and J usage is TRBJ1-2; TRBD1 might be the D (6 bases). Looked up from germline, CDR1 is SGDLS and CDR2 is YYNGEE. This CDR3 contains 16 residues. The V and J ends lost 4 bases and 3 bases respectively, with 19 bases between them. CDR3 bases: TGTGCCAGCAGCCTCCTAGGGGGGGGATCGGACTATGGCTACACCTTC. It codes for CASSLLGGGSDYGYTF. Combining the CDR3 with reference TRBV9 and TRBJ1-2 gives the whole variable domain DSGVTQTPKHLITATGQRVTLRCSPRSGDLSVYWYQQSLDQGLQFLIQYYNGEERAKGNILERFSAQQFPDLHSELNLSSLELGDSALYFCASSLLGGGSDYGYTFGSGTRLTVV.

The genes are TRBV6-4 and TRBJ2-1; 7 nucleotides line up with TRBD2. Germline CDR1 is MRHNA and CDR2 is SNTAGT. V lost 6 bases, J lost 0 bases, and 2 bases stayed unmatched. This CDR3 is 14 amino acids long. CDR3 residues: CASRRDYSYNEQFF. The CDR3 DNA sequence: TGTGCCAGCAGGCGGGACTACTCCTACAATGAGCAGTTCTTC.

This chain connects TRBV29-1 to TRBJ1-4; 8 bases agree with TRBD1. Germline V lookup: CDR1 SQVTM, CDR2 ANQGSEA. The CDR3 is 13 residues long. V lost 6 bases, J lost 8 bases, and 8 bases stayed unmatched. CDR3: CSVSRQGHEKLFF. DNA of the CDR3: TGCAGCGTCTCAAGACAGGGGCACGAAAAACTGTTTTTT. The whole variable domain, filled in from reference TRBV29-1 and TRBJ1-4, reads SAVISQKPSRDICQRGTSLTIQCQVDSQVTMMFWYRQQPGQSLTLIATANQGSEATYESGFVIDKFPISRPNLTFSTLTVSNMSPEDSSIYLCSVSRQGHEKLFFGSGTQLSVL.

Here the CDR3 reads CASSFQASGRNNEQFF. DNA for the CDR3: TGTGCCAGTAGTTTCCAAGCTAGCGGGAGGAACAATGAGCAGTTCTTC. This chain links TRBV19 with TRBJ2-1; 11 nucleotides match TRBD2. Per the germline V gene, CDR1 is LNHDA and CDR2 is SQIVND (reference sequence). Losses at the gene ends were 5 bases for V and 5 bases for J; bases not matched to a gene: 8. CDR3 size: 16 residues.

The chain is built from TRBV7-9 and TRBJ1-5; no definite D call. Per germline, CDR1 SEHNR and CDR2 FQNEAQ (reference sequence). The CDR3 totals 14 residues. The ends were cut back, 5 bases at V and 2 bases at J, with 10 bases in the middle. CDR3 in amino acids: CASSRSTGNQPQHF. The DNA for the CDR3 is TGTGCCAGCAGCCGAAGTACAGGCAATCAGCCCCAGCATTTT. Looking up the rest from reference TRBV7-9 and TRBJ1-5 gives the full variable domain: DTGVSQNPRHKITKRGQNVTFRCDPISEHNRLYWYRQTLGQGPEFLTYFQNEAQLEKSRLLSDRFSAERPKGSFSTLEIQRTEQGDSAMYLCASSRSTGNQPQHFGDGTRLSIL.

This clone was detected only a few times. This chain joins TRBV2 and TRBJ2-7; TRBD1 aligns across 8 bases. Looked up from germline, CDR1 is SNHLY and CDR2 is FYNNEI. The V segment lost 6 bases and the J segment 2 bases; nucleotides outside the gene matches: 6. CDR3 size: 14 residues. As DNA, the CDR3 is TGTGCCAGCAGGGGAGAGACAGGGGCCTACGAGCAGTACTTC. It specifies CASRGETGAYEQYF.

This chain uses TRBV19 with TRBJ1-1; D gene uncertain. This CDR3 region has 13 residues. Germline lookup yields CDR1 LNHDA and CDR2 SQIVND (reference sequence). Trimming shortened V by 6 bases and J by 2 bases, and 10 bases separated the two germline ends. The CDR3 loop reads CASSLNKNTEAFF. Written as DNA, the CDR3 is TGTGCCAGTAGCTTAAACAAAAACACTGAAGCTTTCTTT.

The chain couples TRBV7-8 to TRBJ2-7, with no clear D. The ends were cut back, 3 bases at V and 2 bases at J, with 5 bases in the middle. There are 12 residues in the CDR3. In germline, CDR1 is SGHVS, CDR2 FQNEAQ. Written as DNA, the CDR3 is TGTGCCAGCAGCTTCTTAACCTACGAGCAGTACTTC. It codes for CASSFLTYEQYF.

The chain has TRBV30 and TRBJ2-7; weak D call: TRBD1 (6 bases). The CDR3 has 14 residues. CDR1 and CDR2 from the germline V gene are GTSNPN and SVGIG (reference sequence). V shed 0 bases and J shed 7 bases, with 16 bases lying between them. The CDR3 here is CAWSVRVLRGEQYF. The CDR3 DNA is TGTGCCTGGAGTGTACGGGTGTTGAGGGGGGAGCAGTACTTC.

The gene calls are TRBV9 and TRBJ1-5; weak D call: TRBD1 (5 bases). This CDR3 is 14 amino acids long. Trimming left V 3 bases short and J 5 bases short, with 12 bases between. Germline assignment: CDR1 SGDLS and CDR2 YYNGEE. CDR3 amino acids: CASSARGVDQPQHF. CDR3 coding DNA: TGTGCCAGCAGCGCCCGGGGGGTGGATCAGCCCCAGCATTTT.

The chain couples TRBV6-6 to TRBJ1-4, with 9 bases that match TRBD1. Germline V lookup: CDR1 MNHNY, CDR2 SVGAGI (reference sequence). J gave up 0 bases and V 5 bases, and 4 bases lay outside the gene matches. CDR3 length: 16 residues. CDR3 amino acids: CASSGQGKSTNEKLFF. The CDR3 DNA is TGTGCCAGCAGTGGACAGGGGAAGTCAACTAATGAAAAACTGTTTTTT.

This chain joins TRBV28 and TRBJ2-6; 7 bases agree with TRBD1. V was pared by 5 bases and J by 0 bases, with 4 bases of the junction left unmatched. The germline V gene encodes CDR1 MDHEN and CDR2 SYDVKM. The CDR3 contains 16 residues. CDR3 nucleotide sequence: TGTGCCAGCAGTGGAAGGGACAGCTCTGGGGCCAACGTCCTGACTTTC. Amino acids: CASSGRDSSGANVLTF.

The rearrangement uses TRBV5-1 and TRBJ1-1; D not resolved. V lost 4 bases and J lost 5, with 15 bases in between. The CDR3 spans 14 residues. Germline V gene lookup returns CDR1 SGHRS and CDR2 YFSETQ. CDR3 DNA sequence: TGCGCCAGCAGCCTGAATCCGGGTCAAACTGAAGCTTTCTTT. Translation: CASSLNPGQTEAFF.

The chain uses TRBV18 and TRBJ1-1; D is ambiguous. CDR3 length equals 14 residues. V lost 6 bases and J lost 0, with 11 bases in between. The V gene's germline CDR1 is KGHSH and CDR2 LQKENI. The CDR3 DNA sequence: TGTGCCAGCTCGCCAACGAGCATGAACACTGAAGCTTTCTTT. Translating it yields CASSPTSMNTEAFF.

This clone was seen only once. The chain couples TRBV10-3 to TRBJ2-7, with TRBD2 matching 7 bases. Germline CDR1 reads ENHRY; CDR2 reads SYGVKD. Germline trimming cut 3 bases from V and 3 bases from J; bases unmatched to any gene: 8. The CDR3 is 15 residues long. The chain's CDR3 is CAISDESSGLYEQYF. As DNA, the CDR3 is TGTGCCATCAGTGATGAGTCTAGCGGCCTCTACGAGCAGTACTTC.

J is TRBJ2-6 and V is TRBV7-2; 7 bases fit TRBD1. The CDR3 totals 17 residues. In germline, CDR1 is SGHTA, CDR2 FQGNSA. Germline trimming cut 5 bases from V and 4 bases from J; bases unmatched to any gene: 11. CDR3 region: CASSAQRQGSGANVLTF. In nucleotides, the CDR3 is TGTGCCAGCAGCGCCCAGCGACAGGGATCCGGGGCCAACGTCCTGACTTTC.